These 14 T cell receptor beta chains came from one sample sequenced in a study of blood T cell dynamics during melanoma immunotherapy. Clones were read by immunoSEQ multiplex PCR, and TCRdb kept only the in-frame ones, dropping some. The sample carries around 8,100 clones, about four fifths recorded once. The time point is: pre-treatment baseline. The specimen comprised blood, sampled from a patient treated with checkpoint blockade. Receptor source: a human donor with melanoma.

V and J are TRBV2 and TRBJ2-3; 11 bases agree with TRBD2. Germline values: CDR1 SNHLY, CDR2 FYNNEI. CDR3 length equals 15 residues. V gave up 4 bases and J gave up 6 bases; unmatched junction bases: 6. CDR3 protein: CASSASGTSGDTQYF. CDR3 nucleotides: TGTGCCAGCAGTGCTTCCGGGACTAGCGGTGATACGCAGTATTTT.

The rearrangement uses TRBV28 and TRBJ1-1, with D possibly being TRBD1 (5 bases). V gave up 3 bases and J gave up 5 bases, with 10 bases separating them. Germline CDR1 MDHEN, CDR2 SYDVKM. CDR3 length: 13 residues. This CDR3 is CASSFGGLTEAFF. The CDR3, as DNA: TGTGCCAGCAGTTTCGGGGGGTTGACTGAAGCTTTCTTT.

The chain is built from TRBV12-5 and TRBJ2-3, with TRBD2 identical over 10 bases. Germline V gene data show CDR1 as LGHNT and CDR2 as FRNRAP. The V and J ends lost 0 bases and 3 bases, in that order; junction bases with no gene match: 6. This CDR3 is 17 amino acids long. CDR3 sequence: CASGLVERGGLTDTQYF. The CDR3 region has the DNA TGTGCTAGTGGTTTGGTAGAGCGGGGGGGCCTGACAGATACGCAGTATTTT.

This chain uses TRBV2 with TRBJ1-2; 8 bases align to TRBD1. The CDR3 is 15 residues long. Germline CDR1 reads SNHLY; CDR2 reads FYNNEI. With 1 base clipped from V and 4 bases from J, the junction kept 5 bases outside the gene matches. CDR3 in DNA: TGTGCCAGCAGTGAAGTTTTTGGACAGGGCTATGGCTACACCTTC. Translating gives CASSEVFGQGYGYTF.

This sequence joins TRBV5-1 and TRBJ2-3; D ambiguous. The CDR3 spans 13 residues. Trimming took off 7 bases at V and 2 bases at J, with 11 bases between the two ends. In germline, CDR1 is SGHRS, CDR2 YFSETQ. CDR3 bases: TGCGCCAGCCAGGAAGGCACCACAGATACGCAGTATTTT. It translates to CASQEGTTDTQYF.

The genes are TRBV19 and TRBJ1-5, with TRBD1 matching 7 bases. The germline V gene encodes CDR1 LNHDA and CDR2 SQIVND (reference sequence). Trimming took 4 bases from V and 0 from J; bases not matched to a gene: 12. This CDR3 is 18 amino acids long. Here the CDR3 reads CASSTLVKTGRSNQPQHF. In DNA, the CDR3 is TGTGCCAGTAGTACCTTGGTTAAGACAGGGCGTAGCAATCAGCCCCAGCATTTT.

This clone was seen more than once but under ten times. The chain uses TRBV6-7 and TRBJ1-3; 8 bases align to TRBD1. TRBV6-7 is annotated as an ORF whose role is uncertain. CDR3 length equals 15 residues. V trimming: 6 bases; J trimming: 0 bases; junction bases outside the gene matches: 4. This CDR3 reads CASSPGGCSGNTIYF. The DNA of the CDR3 is TGTGCCAGCAGCCCAGGGGGCTGCTCTGGAAACACCATATATTTT.

This clone was seen only once. This rearrangement joins TRBV29-1 to TRBJ2-1; 13 bases match TRBD2. CDR3 length: 13 residues. Germline lookup yields CDR1 SQVTM and CDR2 ANQGSEA. V dropped 7 bases and J dropped 9; count of bases not matched to a gene: 6. The CDR3 region is CSAPGTSGIEQFF. In nucleotides, the CDR3 is TGCAGCGCCCCCGGGACTAGCGGGATTGAGCAGTTCTTC.

This clone was picked up a small number of times. V usage is TRBV2 and J usage is TRBJ1-5; TRBD1 agrees at 7 bases. In germline, CDR1 is SNHLY, CDR2 FYNNEI. V was clipped by 6 bases and J by 5 bases; unmatched bases: 10. CDR3 length: 15 amino acids. CDR3 in DNA: TGTGCCAGCAGCTCCTTGGGACAGAACTATCAGCCCCAGCATTTT. Protein sequence: CASSSLGQNYQPQHF.

The genes are TRBV6-5 and TRBJ1-6; TRBD1 might be the D (5 bases). The CDR3 totals 11 residues. Germline assignment: CDR1 MNHEY and CDR2 SVGAGI. V was pared by 5 bases and J by 9 bases, with 5 bases between. CDR3 nucleotide sequence: TGTGCCAGCAGTCAGGGTTCACCCCTCCACTTT. Encoded protein: CASSQGSPLHF.

This chain links TRBV7-9 with TRBJ2-1, with 11 bases identical to TRBD2. The CDR3 loop spans 15 amino acids. Trimming at V came to 5 bases and at J to 3 bases, leaving 3 bases not matched to a gene. CDR1 is SEHNR and CDR2 is FQNEAQ in the germline V gene (reference sequence). The chain's CDR3 is CASSLGTSGYNEQFF. Written as DNA, the CDR3 is TGTGCCAGCAGCCTAGGGACTAGCGGCTACAATGAGCAGTTCTTC.

This chain joins TRBV19 and TRBJ2-4; D remains ambiguous. The CDR3 has 19 amino acids. Looked up from germline, CDR1 is LNHDA and CDR2 is SQIVND (reference sequence). Trimming removed 0 bases at V and 1 base at J, with 19 bases between. CDR3 DNA: TGTGCCAGTAGTATAGATGGGTCTGTGTTCTCCAGTGCCAAAAACATTCAGTACTTC. Encoded protein: CASSIDGSVFSSAKNIQYF.

This clone has more than one count but fewer than ten. This sequence joins TRBV30 and TRBJ1-5, with a tentative D call TRBD1 (6 bases). CDR1 GTSNPN and CDR2 SVGIG come from the germline V gene (reference sequence). The length of the CDR3 is 12 residues. V was pared by 5 bases and J by 7 bases, with 12 bases between. Written as DNA, the CDR3 is TGTGCCTGGCGAACAGGGTTGCAGCCCCAGCATTTT. Translated, it gives CAWRTGLQPQHF.

DNA for the CDR3: TGTGCCACCTCGTTCGGCGGAGGAACGAATGAAGCTTTCTTT. It is translated as CATSFGGGTNEAFF. The J gene is TRBJ1-1, the V gene TRBV19; D is ambiguous. CDR1 and CDR2 (germline): LNHDA, SQIVND (reference sequence). The CDR3 runs to 14 residues. Trimming pared 10 bases from V and 7 bases from J, leaving 22 bases between.